The rows below give T cell receptor beta chains drawn from one sample of a study of blood T cell repertoires in COVID-19. TCRdb's copy holds only in-frame clones and misses some; the assay was immunoSEQ multiplex PCR. The top ten hold around 5% of the sample, which has about 140,000 clones, around 86% seen once. The source material was peripheral blood. These receptors originate from a human donor in a cohort sampled during active COVID-19. Each CDR3 is given with its conserved first and last residue. The size entry is marked missing in some rows and otherwise reads once, few, many or a size class.

>TRBV24-1|-|TRBJ1-6
CATSDFPGQGCNSPLHF
>TRBV2|once|TRBJ1-1
CATWAGRGQINTEAFF
>TRBV10-3|few|TRBJ2-1
CAIRGGTGDGSSYNEQFF
>TRBV19|-|TRBJ2-3
CATRGGGTDTQYF
>TRBV5-1|-|TRBJ2-2
CASSLGTRAGTGELFF
>TRBV3-1/TRBV3-2|-|TRBJ2-2
CASSQASGELFF
>TRBV19|-|TRBJ1-3
CASSLRGLSGNTIYF
>TRBV29-1|-|TRBJ1-1
CSVTQTGHHTEAFF
>TRBV18|-|TRBJ2-7
CASSPGTGPVYEQYF
>TRBV18|-|TRBJ2-7
CASSPGEGSSYEQYF